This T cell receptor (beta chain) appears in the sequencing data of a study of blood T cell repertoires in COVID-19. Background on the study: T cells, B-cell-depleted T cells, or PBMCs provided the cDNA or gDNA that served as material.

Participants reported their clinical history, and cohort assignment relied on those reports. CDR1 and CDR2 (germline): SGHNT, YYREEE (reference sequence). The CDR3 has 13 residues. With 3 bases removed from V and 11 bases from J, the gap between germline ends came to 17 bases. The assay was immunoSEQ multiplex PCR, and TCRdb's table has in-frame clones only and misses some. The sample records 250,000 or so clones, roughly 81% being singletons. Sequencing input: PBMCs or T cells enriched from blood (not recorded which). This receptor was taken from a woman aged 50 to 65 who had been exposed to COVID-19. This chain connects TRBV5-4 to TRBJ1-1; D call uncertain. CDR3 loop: CASSSEVAGGAFF. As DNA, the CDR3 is TGTGCCAGCAGCTCCGAGGTCGCTGGCGGGGCTTTCTTT.